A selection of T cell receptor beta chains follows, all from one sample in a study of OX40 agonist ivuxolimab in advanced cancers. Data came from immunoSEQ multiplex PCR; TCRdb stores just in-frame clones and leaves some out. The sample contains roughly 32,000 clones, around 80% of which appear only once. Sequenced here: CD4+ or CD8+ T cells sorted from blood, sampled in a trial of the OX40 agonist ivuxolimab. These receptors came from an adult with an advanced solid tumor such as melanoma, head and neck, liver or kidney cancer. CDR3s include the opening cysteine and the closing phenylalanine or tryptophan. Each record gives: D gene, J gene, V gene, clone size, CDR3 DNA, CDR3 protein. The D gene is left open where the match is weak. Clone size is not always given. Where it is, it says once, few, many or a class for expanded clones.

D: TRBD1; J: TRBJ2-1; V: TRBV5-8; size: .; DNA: TGTGCCAGCAGCCGGGACAGGGCTTACAATGAGCAGTTCTTC; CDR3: CASSRDRAYNEQFF
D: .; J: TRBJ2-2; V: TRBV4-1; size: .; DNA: TGCGCCAGCAGCCAAGAGGGAGCAGGGATTAGCGCCGGGGAGCTGTTTTTT; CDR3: CASSQEGAGISAGELFF
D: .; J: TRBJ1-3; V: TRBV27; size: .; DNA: TGTGCCAGCAACCAGGGGAGAAGGGTGGAAAACACCATATATTTT; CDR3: CASNQGRRVENTIYF
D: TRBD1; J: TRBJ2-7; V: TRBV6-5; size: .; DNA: TGTGCCAGCAGTTACTTCCCCCGACAGGGTAGCGAGCAGTACTTC; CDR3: CASSYFPRQGSEQYF
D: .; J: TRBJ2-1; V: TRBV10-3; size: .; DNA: TGTGCCATCAGTGCTGAGGAGGGGGGTGAGCAGTTCTTC; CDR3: CAISAEEGGEQFF
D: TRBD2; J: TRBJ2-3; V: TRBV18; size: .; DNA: TGTGCCAGCTCACCACCCGCGGGGGCAGATACGCAGTATTTT; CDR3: CASSPPAGADTQYF
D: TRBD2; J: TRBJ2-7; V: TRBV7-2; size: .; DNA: TGTGCCAGCAGCCGTCACAGCGGGGGGGCGTCGTTCTACGAGCAGTACTTC; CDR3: CASSRHSGGASFYEQYF
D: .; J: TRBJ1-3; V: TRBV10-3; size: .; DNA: TGTGCCATCAGACGGGACCTCGGAAACACCATATATTTT; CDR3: CAIRRDLGNTIYF
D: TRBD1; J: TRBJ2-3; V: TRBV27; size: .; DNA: TGTGCCGGGCACGGGACAGGGAATAATGCTACGCAGTATTTT; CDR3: CAGHGTGNNATQYF
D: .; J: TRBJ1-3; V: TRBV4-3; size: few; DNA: TGCGCCAGCAGCCAAGATTCAATCTCTGGAAACACCATATATTTT; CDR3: CASSQDSISGNTIYF
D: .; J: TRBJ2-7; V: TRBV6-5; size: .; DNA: TGTGCCAGCAGCCCCGGGGGCAGCCCCTACGAGCAGTACTTC; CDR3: CASSPGGSPYEQYF
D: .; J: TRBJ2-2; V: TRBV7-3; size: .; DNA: TGTGCCAGCAGCTTAGACTCAACCGGGGAGCTGTTTTTT; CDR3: CASSLDSTGELFF
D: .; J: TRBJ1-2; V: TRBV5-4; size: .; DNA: TGTGCCAGCAGCTTGCGGGCCCAGGGCGGCTACACCTTC; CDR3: CASSLRAQGGYTF
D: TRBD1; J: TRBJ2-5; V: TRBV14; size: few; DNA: TGTGCCAGCAGCCGAAACAGGGGAGAGACCCAGTACTTC; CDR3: CASSRNRGETQYF
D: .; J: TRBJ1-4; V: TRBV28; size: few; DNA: TGTGCCAGCAGTTCTGCGGGGGCAGCAACTAATGAAAAACTGTTTTTT; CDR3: CASSSAGAATNEKLFF
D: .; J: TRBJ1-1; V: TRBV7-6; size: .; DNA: TGTGCCAGCAGCTTCAGGGAGAACACTGAAGCTTTCTTT; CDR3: CASSFRENTEAFF
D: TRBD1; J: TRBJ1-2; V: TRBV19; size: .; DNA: TGTGCCAGTAGTCCCCAGGACAGGGCTTGGGGCTACACCTTC; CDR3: CASSPQDRAWGYTF
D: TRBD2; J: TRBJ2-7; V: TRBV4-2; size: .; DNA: TGTGCCAGCAGCCCGGGGGGGAGTTCCTACGAGCAGTACTTC; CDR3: CASSPGGSSYEQYF
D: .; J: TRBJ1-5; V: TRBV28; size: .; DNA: TGTGCCAGCACTGTGGGGGGGGTGGGTCAGCCCCAGCATTTT; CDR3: CASTVGGVGQPQHF
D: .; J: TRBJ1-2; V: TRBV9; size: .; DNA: TGTGCCAGCAGCGTAGATCTGGAGGGTGGCTACACCTTC; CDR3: CASSVDLEGGYTF
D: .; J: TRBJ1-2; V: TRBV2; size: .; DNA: TGTGCCAGCATCCAAGATAACAGGGCTAACTATGGCTACACCTTC; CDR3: CASIQDNRANYGYTF
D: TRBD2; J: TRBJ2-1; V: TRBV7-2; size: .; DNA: TGTGCCACAGGACTAGCGGGACGGAATGAGCAGTTCTTC; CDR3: CATGLAGRNEQFF
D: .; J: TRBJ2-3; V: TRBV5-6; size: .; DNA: TGTGCCAGCACCCGATTCGGTGAGACAGATACGCAGTATTTT; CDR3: CASTRFGETDTQYF
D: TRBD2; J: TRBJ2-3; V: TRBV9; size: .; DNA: TGTGCCAGCAGCGTTTCCGGGACTAGCGGCACAGATACGCAGTATTTT; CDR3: CASSVSGTSGTDTQYF
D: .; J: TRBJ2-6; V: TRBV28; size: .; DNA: TGTGCCAGCAGTTTAGGGATCTCTGGGGCCAACGTCCTGACTTTC; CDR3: CASSLGISGANVLTF
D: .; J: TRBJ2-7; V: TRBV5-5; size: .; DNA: TGTGCCAGCAGCTTGGAGTTGTTGGGACACACCTTGTACGAGCAGTACTTC; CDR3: CASSLELLGHTLYEQYF
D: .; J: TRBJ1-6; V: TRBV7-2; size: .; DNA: TGTGCCAGCAGCTTAGAGCAGGGAGCTAATTCACCCCTCCACTTT; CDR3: CASSLEQGANSPLHF
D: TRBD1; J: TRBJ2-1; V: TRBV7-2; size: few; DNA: TGTGCCAGCAGCTGGGACAGGGCGAATGAGCAGTTCTTC; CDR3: CASSWDRANEQFF
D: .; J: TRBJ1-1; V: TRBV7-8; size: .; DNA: TGTGCCAGCAGCTTATTGGGGACGGCGGCCACTGAAGCTTTCTTT; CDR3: CASSLLGTAATEAFF
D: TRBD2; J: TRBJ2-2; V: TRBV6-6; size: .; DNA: TGTGCCAGCAATATGGCTAGCGGGAGTACCGGGGAGCTGTTTTTT; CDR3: CASNMASGSTGELFF
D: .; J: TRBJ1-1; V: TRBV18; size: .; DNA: TGTGCCAGCTCACCACTTGAGGGCGTGAACACTGAAGCTTTCTTT; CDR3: CASSPLEGVNTEAFF
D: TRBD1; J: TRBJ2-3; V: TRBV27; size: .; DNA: TGTGCCAGCGGACAGGTGACTCTTAGCACAGATACGCAGTATTTT; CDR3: CASGQVTLSTDTQYF
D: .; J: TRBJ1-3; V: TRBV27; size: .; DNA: TGTGCCAGCAGTTTGGAGGGAACCTCTGGAAACACCATATATTTT; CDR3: CASSLEGTSGNTIYF
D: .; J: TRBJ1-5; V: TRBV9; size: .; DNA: TGTGCCAGCAGCTCGACAGACAGGTTAGGGGGGCCCCAGCATTTT; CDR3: CASSSTDRLGGPQHF
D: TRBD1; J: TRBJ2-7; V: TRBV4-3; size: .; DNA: TGCGCCAGCAGCCATACCCAGGGGGCCAGGGAGCAGTACTTC; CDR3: CASSHTQGAREQYF
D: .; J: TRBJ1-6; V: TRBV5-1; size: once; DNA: TGCGCCAGCAGCTTGGCCATTCCGGGGAGTGGAAATTCACCCCTCCACTTT; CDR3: CASSLAIPGSGNSPLHF
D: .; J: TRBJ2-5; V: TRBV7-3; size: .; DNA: TGTGCCAGCAGCCCAGGAGGACACCTCTGGACCCAGTACTTC; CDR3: CASSPGGHLWTQYF
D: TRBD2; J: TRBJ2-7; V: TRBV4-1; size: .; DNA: TGCGCCAGCAGCCAAGACTTTAGCGGGACATACGAGCAGTACTTC; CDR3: CASSQDFSGTYEQYF
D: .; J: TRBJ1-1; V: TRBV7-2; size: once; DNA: TGTGCCAGCAGCTTAGGACGTCTGGATGAAGCTTTCTTT; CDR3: CASSLGRLDEAFF
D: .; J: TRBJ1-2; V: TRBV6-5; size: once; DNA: TGTGCCAGCAGTTATAGGGTTAACTATGGCTACACCTTC; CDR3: CASSYRVNYGYTF
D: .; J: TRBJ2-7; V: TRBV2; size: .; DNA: TGTGCCAGCAGTGAAGCGATGCTCGGCGAGCAGTACTTC; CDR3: CASSEAMLGEQYF
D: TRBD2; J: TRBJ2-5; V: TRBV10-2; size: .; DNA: TGCGCCAGCAGAACTAGCGGGGGACCTCAAGAGACCCAGTACTTC; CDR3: CASRTSGGPQETQYF
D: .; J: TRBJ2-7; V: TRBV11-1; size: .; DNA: TGTGCCAGCAGACCCCAGGGTGGCGAGCAGTACTTC; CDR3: CASRPQGGEQYF
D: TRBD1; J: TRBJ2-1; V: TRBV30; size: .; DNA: TGTGCCTGGAGTGTTTGGGGACAGGGGGAGAATGAGCAGTTCTTC; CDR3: CAWSVWGQGENEQFF
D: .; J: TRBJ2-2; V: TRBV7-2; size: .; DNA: TGTGCCAGCAGTCCCCCGGGAGTGCGTGGCACCGGGGAGCTGTTTTTT; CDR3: CASSPPGVRGTGELFF
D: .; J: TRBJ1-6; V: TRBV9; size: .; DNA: TGTGCCAGCAGCGGCCTTTCGGGGACCGCAAATTCACCCCTCCACTTT; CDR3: CASSGLSGTANSPLHF
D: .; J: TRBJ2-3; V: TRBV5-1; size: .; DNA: TGCGCCAGCAGTGTCCCTACCCACACAGATACGCAGTATTTT; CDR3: CASSVPTHTDTQYF
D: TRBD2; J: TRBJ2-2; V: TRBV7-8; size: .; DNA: TGTGCCAGCAGCTCCCCGGGACTAGCAACCTTCGCGAACACCGGGGAGCTGTTTTTT; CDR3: CASSSPGLATFANTGELFF